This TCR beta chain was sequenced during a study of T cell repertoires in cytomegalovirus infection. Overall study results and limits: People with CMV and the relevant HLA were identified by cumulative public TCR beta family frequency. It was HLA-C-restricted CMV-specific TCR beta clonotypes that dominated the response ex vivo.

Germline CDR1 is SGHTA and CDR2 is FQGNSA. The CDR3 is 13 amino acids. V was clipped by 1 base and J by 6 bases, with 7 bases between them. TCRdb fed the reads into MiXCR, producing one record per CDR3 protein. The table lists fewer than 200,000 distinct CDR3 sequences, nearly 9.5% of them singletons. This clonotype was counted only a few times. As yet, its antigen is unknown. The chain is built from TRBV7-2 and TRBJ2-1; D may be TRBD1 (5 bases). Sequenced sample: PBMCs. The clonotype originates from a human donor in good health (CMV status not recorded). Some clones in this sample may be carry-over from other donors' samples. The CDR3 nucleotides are TGTGCCAGCAGCTTAGAAAGGGGCAATGAGCAGTTCTTC. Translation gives CASSLERGNEQFF.